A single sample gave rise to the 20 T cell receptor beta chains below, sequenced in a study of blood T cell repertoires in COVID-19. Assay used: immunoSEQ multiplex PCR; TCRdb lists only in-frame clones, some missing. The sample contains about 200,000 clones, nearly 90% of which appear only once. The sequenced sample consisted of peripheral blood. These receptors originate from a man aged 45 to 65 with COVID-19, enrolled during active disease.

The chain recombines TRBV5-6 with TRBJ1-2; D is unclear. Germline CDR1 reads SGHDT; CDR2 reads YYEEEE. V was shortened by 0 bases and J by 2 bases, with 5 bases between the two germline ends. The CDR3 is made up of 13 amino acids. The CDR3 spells CASSLDRNYGYTF. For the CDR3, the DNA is TGTGCCAGCAGCTTGGACAGAAACTATGGCTACACCTTC.

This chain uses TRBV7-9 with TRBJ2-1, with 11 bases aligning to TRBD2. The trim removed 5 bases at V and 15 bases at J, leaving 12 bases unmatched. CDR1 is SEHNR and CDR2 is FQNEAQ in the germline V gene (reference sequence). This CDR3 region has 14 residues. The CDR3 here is CASSEYSTSGIPFF. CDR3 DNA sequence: TGTGCCAGCAGCGAATACTCGACTAGCGGGATTCCGTTCTTC. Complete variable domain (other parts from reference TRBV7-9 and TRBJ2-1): DTGVSQNPRHKITKRGQNVTFRCDPISEHNRLYWYRQTLGQGPEFLTYFQNEAQLEKSRLLSDRFSAERPKGSFSTLEIQRTEQGDSAMYLCASSEYSTSGIPFFGPGTRLTVL.

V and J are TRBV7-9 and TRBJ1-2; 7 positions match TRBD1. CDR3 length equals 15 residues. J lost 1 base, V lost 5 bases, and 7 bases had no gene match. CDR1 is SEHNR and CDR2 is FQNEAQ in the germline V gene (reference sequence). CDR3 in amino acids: CASSLSGTDNYGYTF. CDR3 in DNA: TGTGCCAGCAGCCTATCCGGGACAGATAACTATGGCTACACCTTC.

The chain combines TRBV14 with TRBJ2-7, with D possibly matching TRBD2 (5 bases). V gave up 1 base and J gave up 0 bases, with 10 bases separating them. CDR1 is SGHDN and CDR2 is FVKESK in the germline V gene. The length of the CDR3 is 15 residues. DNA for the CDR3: TGTGCCAGCAGCCAAGCGGGGAGCAGCTCCTACGAGCAGTACTTC. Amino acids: CASSQAGSSSYEQYF.

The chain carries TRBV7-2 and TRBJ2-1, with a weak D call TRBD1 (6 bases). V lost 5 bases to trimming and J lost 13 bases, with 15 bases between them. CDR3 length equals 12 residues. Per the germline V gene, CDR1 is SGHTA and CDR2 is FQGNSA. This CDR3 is CASSHRDNIQFF. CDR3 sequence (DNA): TGTGCCAGCAGCCACCGGGACAATATTCAGTTCTTC.

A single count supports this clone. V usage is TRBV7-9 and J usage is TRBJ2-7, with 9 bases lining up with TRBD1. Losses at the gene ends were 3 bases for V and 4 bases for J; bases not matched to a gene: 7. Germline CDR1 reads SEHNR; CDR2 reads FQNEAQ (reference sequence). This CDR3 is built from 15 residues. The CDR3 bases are TGTGCCAGCAGCTTTCCGGGACAGGGCGTTTACGAGCAGTACTTC. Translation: CASSFPGQGVYEQYF.

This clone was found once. Here the CDR3 reads CAWSAEGTGNQPQHF. The DNA for the CDR3 is TGTGCCTGGAGCGCCGAAGGGACAGGCAATCAGCCCCAGCATTTT. The chain recombines TRBV30 with TRBJ1-5; 7 bases match TRBD1. V trimming: 3 bases; J trimming: 2 bases; junction bases outside the gene matches: 7. The CDR3 extends over 15 amino acids. Germline loops: CDR1 GTSNPN, CDR2 SVGIG (reference sequence).

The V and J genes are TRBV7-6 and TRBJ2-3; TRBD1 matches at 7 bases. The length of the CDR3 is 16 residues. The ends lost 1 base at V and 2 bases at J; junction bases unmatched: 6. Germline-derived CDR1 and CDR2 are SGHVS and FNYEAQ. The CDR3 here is CASSLEGTVSTDTQYF. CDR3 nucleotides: TGTGCCAGCAGCTTAGAAGGGACAGTCTCCACAGATACGCAGTATTTT.

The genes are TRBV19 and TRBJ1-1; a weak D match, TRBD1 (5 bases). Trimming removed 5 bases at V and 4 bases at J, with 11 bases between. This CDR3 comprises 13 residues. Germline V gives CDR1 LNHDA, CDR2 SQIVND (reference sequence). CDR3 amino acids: CASSQGGVTEAFF. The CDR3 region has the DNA TGTGCCAGTAGTCAGGGAGGGGTCACTGAAGCTTTCTTT.

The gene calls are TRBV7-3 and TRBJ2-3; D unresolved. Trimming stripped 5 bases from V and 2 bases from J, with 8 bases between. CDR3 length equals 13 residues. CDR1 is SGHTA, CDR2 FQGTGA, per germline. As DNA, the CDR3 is TGTGCCAGCAGCCAGACAAACACAGATACGCAGTATTTT. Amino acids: CASSQTNTDTQYF.

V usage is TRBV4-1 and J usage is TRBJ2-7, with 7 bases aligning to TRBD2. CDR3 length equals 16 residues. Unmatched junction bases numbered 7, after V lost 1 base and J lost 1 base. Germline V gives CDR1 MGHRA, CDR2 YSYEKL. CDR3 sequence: CASSQVLAVSSYEQYF. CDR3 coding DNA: TGCGCCAGCAGCCAAGTTCTAGCGGTTTCTTCCTACGAGCAGTACTTC.

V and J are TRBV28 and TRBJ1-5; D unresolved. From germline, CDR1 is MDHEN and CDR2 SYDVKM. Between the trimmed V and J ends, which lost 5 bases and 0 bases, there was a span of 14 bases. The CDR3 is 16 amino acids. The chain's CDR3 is CASSRPGANSNQPQHF. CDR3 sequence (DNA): TGTGCCAGCAGTCGCCCGGGAGCGAATAGCAATCAGCCCCAGCATTTT. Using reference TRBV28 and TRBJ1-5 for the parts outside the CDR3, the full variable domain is DVKVTQSSRYLVKRTGEKVFLECVQDMDHENMFWYRQDPGLGLRLIYFSYDVKMKEKGDIPEGYSVSREKKERFSLILESASTNQTSMYLCASSRPGANSNQPQHFGDGTRLSIL.

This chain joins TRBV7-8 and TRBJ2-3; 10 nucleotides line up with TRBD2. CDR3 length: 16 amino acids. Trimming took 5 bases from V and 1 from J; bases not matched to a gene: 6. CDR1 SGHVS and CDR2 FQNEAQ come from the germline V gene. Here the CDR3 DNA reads TGTGCCAGCAGCCTCTTGGGGACTAGCGGCACAGATACGCAGTATTTT. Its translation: CASSLLGTSGTDTQYF.

CDR3 amino acids: CASSQEGGLRQGAFF. For the CDR3, the DNA is TGCGCCAGCAGCCAAGAAGGCGGGCTAAGGCAAGGCGCTTTCTTT. The chain combines TRBV4-1 with TRBJ1-1, with D hard to call. The CDR3 extends over 15 amino acids. Trimming shortened V by 0 bases and J by 11 bases, and 19 bases separated the two germline ends. Germline V gene data show CDR1 as MGHRA and CDR2 as YSYEKL.

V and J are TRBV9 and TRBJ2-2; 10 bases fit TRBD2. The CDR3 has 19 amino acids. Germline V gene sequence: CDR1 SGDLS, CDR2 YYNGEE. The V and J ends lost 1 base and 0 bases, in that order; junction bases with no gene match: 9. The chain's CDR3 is CASSVNLLAGPANTGELFF. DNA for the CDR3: TGTGCCAGCAGCGTAAACCTACTAGCGGGACCCGCGAACACCGGGGAGCTGTTTTTT.

The CDR3 protein is CASSIGTGTEETQYF. The CDR3 bases are TGTGCCAGTAGTATAGGAACAGGTACTGAAGAGACCCAGTACTTC. The chain has TRBV19 and TRBJ2-5; maybe TRBD1 (5 bases). V was shortened by 1 base and J by 3 bases, with 12 bases between the two germline ends. CDR3 length: 15 residues. Germline V gene data show CDR1 as LNHDA and CDR2 as SQIVND (reference sequence).

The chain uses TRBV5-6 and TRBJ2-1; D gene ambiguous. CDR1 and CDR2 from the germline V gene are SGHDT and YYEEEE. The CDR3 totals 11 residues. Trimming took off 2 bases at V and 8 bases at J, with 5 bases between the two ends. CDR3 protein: CASSFQYEQFF. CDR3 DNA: TGTGCCAGCAGCTTCCAGTATGAGCAGTTCTTC.

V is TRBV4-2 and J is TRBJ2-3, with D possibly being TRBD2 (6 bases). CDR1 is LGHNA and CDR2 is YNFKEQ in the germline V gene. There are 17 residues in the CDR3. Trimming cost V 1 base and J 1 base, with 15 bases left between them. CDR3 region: CASSQALRSSGTDTQYF. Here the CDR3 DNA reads TGTGCCAGCAGCCAAGCATTGAGGTCTAGCGGCACAGATACGCAGTATTTT.

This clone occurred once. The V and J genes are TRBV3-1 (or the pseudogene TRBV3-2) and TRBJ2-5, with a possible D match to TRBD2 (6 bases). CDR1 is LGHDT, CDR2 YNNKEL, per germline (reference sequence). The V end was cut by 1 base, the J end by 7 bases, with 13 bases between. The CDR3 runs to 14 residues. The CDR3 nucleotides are TGTGCCAGCAGCCAAGTACGGGGTAGCGGGACCCAGTACTTC. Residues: CASSQVRGSGTQYF.

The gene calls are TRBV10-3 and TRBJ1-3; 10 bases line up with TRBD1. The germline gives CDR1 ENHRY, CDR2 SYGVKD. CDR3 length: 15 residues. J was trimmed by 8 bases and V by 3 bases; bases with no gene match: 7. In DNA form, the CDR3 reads TGTGCCATCAGTGAACCCGGGACAGGGGTTTACACCATATATTTT. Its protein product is CAISEPGTGVYTIYF.